These T cell receptor beta chains were read from a single sample in a study of radiotherapy plus CTLA-4 blockade in lung cancer. Only in-frame clones appear in the TCRdb table, and some are missing; sequencing was by immunoSEQ multiplex PCR. The sample records roughly 130,000 clones, around 90% being singletons. The sequences come from peripheral blood, collected from a patient treated with radiotherapy plus ipilimumab. These receptors were obtained from a human donor with non-small cell lung cancer that progressed on radiotherapy plus ipilimumab. CDR3s include the opening cysteine and the closing phenylalanine or tryptophan. The D gene is left open where the match is weak. The size of a clone is reported for some rows only, either as once, few or many, or as a class for expanded clones.

clone size	D gene	V gene	J gene	CDR3 protein	CDR3 DNA
-	-	TRBV18	TRBJ2-3	CASSLVRADTQYF	TGTGCCAGCTCTCTCGTTCGGGCAGATACGCAGTATTTT
-	-	TRBV5-1	TRBJ2-3	CASSPGTPDSTDTQYF	TGCGCCAGCAGCCCCGGGACTCCCGACAGCACAGATACGCAGTATTTT
-	TRBD1	TRBV2	TRBJ1-1	CASTGRDRGVTEAFF	TGTGCCAGCACCGGGAGGGACAGGGGGGTTACTGAAGCTTTCTTT
-	TRBD2	TRBV10-1	TRBJ2-7	CASSESASGSDEQYF	TGCGCCAGCAGTGAGTCAGCTAGCGGGAGCGACGAGCAGTACTTC
-	TRBD2	TRBV9	TRBJ2-3	CASSARAGGGTDTQYF	TGTGCCAGCAGCGCCAGAGCGGGAGGTGGAACAGATACGCAGTATTTT
once	-	TRBV5-1	TRBJ1-5	CASSLGGIPNQPQHF	TGCGCCAGCAGCTTGGGGGGGATCCCCAATCAGCCCCAGCATTTT
-	-	TRBV6-5	TRBJ1-1	CASSEWGTEAFF	TGTGCCAGCAGTGAGTGGGGGACTGAAGCTTTCTTT
large	TRBD1	TRBV7-9	TRBJ2-6	CASSLRDSGSGANVLTF	TGTGCCAGCAGCCTCCGGGACAGCGGTTCTGGGGCCAACGTCCTGACTTTC
-	TRBD1	TRBV25-1	TRBJ1-3	CASSPRGWGDTIYF	TGTGCCAGCAGCCCCAGGGGGTGGGGGGACACCATATATTTT
few	-	TRBV6-6	TRBJ2-7	CASSAAYEQYF	TGTGCCAGCAGTGCAGCCTACGAGCAGTACTTC
-	-	TRBV5-1	TRBJ2-1	CASSLGTGRNEQFF	TGCGCCAGCAGCTTAGGAACTGGTAGGAATGAGCAGTTCTTC
few	TRBD2	TRBV6-5	TRBJ2-5	CASATSGRGQETQYF	TGTGCCAGCGCCACTAGCGGGAGAGGCCAAGAGACCCAGTACTTC
once	-	TRBV5-1	TRBJ2-2	CASSLDPTLNTGELFF	TGCGCCAGCAGCTTGGACCCGACACTTAACACCGGGGAGCTGTTTTTT
-	-	TRBV5-6	TRBJ1-1	CASSLGAYRDF	TGTGCCAGCAGCTTGGGAGCTTACAGAGACTTT
-	-	TRBV6-5	TRBJ2-1	CASSYSVGYNEQFF	TGTGCCAGCAGTTACTCAGTCGGGTACAATGAGCAGTTCTTC
-	TRBD1	TRBV5-1	TRBJ1-2	CASSLVPAGQIYGYTF	TGCGCCAGCAGCTTGGTACCAGCGGGACAGATCTATGGCTACACCTTC
-	-	TRBV18	TRBJ2-5	CASSPGRRETQYF	TGTGCCAGCTCACCGGGGCGGCGGGAGACCCAGTACTTC
-	TRBD2	TRBV5-1	TRBJ2-1	CASRWTSGRYNEQFF	TGCGCCAGCAGGTGGACTAGCGGGAGATACAATGAGCAGTTCTTC
-	TRBD1	TRBV9	TRBJ1-5	CASSEQGLSQPQHF	TGTGCCAGCAGCGAACAGGGGTTGAGTCAGCCCCAGCATTTT
-	-	TRBV6-5	TRBJ2-2	CASSYFGGVETGELFF	TGTGCCAGCAGTTACTTTGGGGGAGTGGAAACCGGGGAGCTGTTTTTT
-	-	TRBV28	TRBJ1-3	CATRPAGSGNTIYF	TGTGCCACCAGACCCGCCGGCTCTGGAAACACCATATATTTT
-	TRBD2	TRBV12-5	TRBJ2-5	CASGLVLAGQETQYF	TGTGCTAGTGGTTTGGTACTAGCGGGTCAAGAGACCCAGTACTTC
-	-	TRBV5-1	TRBJ1-5	CASSFTGGDQPQHF	TGCGCCAGCAGCTTTACAGGTGGGGATCAGCCCCAGCATTTT
-	TRBD2	TRBV11-3	TRBJ2-2	CASSLHLTSLNTGELFF	TGTGCCAGCAGCCTGCACCTGACTAGCCTAAACACCGGGGAGCTGTTTTTT
-	-	TRBV7-6	TRBJ2-2	CASSLVLLGGANTGELFF	TGTGCCAGCAGCTTAGTGCTTCTGGGGGGAGCCAACACCGGGGAGCTGTTTTTT
-	TRBD2	TRBV4-1	TRBJ2-7	CASSLGTSGRSYEQYF	TGCGCCAGCAGCCTCGGGACTAGCGGGAGATCCTACGAGCAGTACTTC
-	-	TRBV7-8	TRBJ2-1	CASSLDNEQFF	TGTGCCAGCAGCTTAGACAATGAGCAGTTCTTC
-	-	TRBV19	TRBJ1-2	CASKQQGGYGGYTF	TGTGCCAGTAAACAACAGGGAGGCTATGGTGGCTACACCTTC